Sequencing of this TCR beta chain was carried out in a study of T cells in Graves' hyperthyroidism and ophthalmopathy. Orbital computed tomography and thyroid ultrasound, together with serum TRAb and thyroxine and clinical symptoms, were used for diagnoses. CDR1 is LGHDT, CDR2 YNNKEL, per germline (reference sequence). The CDR3 has 14 amino acids. V was shortened by 5 bases and J by 9 bases, with 17 bases between the two germline ends. Study outcomes and limitations: Most clonotypes expanded in thyroid above 0.001 were likewise present in blood. Classification by a 13 V-J model distinguished ophthalmopathy from stable hyperthyroidism.

There were TCR beta CDR3 regions amplified from RNA transcripts. Researchers ran a first-round RT-PCR on the TCR CDR3 using the HTBI primer set. TCRdb recomputed calls from the multiplex PCR reads with MiXCR, one row per CDR3 protein. The sample consists of some 580,000 distinct CDR3 sequences, around 15% of them appearing once. This clonotype was seen many times. Its antigen is currently unknown. Sequenced input: blood. The V call is TRBV3-1, the J call TRBJ2-1; D is perhaps TRBD2 (6 bases). This receptor was obtained from a woman aged 40 to 50 with Graves' ophthalmopathy. The CDR3 region has the DNA TGTGCCAGCAGCGCGGGGTGGCCCCCTAGTGAGCAGTTCTTC. Its translation: CASSAGWPPSEQFF.